This T cell receptor (beta chain) comes out of a study of tumor-infiltrating lymphocytes in localized non-small cell lung cancer. Turning to the study itself: Several tumor histologies, both smoking statuses, and some post-neoadjuvant chemotherapy samples were included. Study-level points and caveats: TCR sequencing covered a subset of patients with enough tissue.

This CDR3 region has 20 residues. CDR1 is MNHEY and CDR2 is SMNVEV in the germline V gene (reference sequence). Trimming removed 5 bases from V and 0 bases from J; junction bases left unmatched: 12. Notes on this clone: Its antigen is unidentified.

Libraries were prepared by immunoSEQ multiplex PCR; TCRdb keeps only in-frame clonotypes and omits some of them. This table holds some 5,500 clones, approximately 66% found once. Sequenced sample: uninvolved lung tissue not adjacent to the tumor. This receptor was taken from a human donor with non-small cell lung cancer. The J gene is TRBJ2-1, the V gene TRBV27; 14 bases agree with TRBD2. CDR3 residues: CASSGSPGGTSGSSYNEQFF. For the CDR3, the DNA is TGTGCCAGCAGTGGAAGCCCAGGGGGGACTAGCGGGAGCTCCTACAATGAGCAGTTCTTC.